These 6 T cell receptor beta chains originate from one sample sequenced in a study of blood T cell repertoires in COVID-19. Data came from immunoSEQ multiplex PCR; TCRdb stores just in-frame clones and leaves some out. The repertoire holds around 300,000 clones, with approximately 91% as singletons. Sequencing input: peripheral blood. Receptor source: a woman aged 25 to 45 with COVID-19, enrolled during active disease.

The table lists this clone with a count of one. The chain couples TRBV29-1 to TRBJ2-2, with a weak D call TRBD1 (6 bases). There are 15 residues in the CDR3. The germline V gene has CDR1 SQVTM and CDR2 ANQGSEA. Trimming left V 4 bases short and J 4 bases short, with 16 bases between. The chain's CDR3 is CSVVGGRGTTGELFF. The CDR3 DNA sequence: TGCAGCGTTGTTGGGGGAAGGGGGACCACCGGGGAGCTGTTTTTT.

This CDR3 reads CASSWDRETDTQYF. The CDR3 DNA reads TGCGCCAGCAGCTGGGACAGGGAAACAGATACGCAGTATTTT. This rearrangement joins TRBV5-1 to TRBJ2-3, with 9 bases aligning to TRBD1. Germline CDR1 is SGHRS and CDR2 is YFSETQ. The CDR3 totals 14 residues. Trimming removed 3 bases from V and 3 bases from J; junction bases left unmatched: 2.

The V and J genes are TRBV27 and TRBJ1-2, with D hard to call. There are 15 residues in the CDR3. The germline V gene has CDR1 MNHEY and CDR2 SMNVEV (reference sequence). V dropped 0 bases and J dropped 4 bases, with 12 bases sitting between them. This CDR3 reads CASSLSPAGRYGYTF. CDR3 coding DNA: TGTGCCAGCAGTTTATCGCCGGCGGGCCGCTATGGCTACACCTTC.

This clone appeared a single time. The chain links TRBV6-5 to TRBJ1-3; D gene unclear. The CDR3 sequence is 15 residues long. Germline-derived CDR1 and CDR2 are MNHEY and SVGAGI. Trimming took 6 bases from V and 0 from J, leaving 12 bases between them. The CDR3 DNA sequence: TGTGCCAGCAGGAGCCCCTCATCCTCTGGAAACACCATATATTTT. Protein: CASRSPSSSGNTIYF.

CDR3 residues: CASRGPGTLGTEAFF. Written as DNA, the CDR3 is TGTGCCAGCAGGGGCCCCGGGACATTGGGGACTGAAGCTTTCTTT. The V call is TRBV2, the J call TRBJ1-1; D is perhaps TRBD1 (6 bases). The V gene lost 6 bases and the J gene lost 5 bases, with 19 bases spanning the gap. This CDR3 contains 15 residues. From germline, CDR1 is SNHLY and CDR2 FYNNEI.

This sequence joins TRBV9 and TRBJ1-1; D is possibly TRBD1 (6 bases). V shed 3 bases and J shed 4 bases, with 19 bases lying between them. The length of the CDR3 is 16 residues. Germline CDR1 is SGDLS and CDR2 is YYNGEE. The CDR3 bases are TGTGCCAGCAGCGAGGGGGAGGGGCGCGGGATCACTGAAGCTTTCTTT. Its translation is CASSEGEGRGITEAFF.